This T cell receptor beta chain was identified during a study of blood T cells in healthy people across ages. About this clonotype: Its antigen is still unknown.

Overall study findings and caveats: Possibly confounding the expanded clonotype changes was the fact that donor CMV status was unknown.

From germline, CDR1 is SQVTM and CDR2 ANQGSEA. V was clipped by 6 bases and J by 10 bases; unmatched bases: 11. The CDR3 length is 13 residues. Combining a sample-barcoded 5' primer with a J-beta primer mix, a second PCR ran for roughly 7 to 11 cycles. TCRdb independently ran MiXCR on the 5' RACE reads; one entry per CDR3 protein. This sample has over a million distinct CDR3 sequences; under 45% occur once, and the top ten carry 18%. The chain is built from TRBV29-1 and TRBJ2-1, with 8 bases that match TRBD1. Sample: blood. The TCR originated in a woman aged 55-69 years in good health. The CDR3 region is CSVRDQGAYEQFF. The CDR3 coding sequence is TGCAGCGTCCGAGACCAGGGGGCCTACGAGCAGTTCTTC.